Presented here are 3 T cell receptor beta chains from one specimen sequenced in a study of technical replicates of blood from several donors. Method: immunoSEQ multiplex PCR; TCRdb's copy keeps in-frame clones and lacks some. The sample holds over 55,000 clones; around 86% are singletons and the top ten take 5.1%. Material for sequencing was PBMCs. The receptor set was obtained from a human donor in good health. Some clones in this sample may be carry-over from other donors' samples.

This chain links TRBV4-2 with TRBJ2-7, with TRBD2 as a possible D gene (6 bases). Deletions cut 1 base from V and 3 bases from J, with 7 bases between. Germline V gene lookup returns CDR1 LGHNA and CDR2 YNFKEQ. The CDR3 has 13 residues. The CDR3: CASSQGGNYEQYF. The CDR3, as DNA: TGTGCCAGCAGCCAAGGCGGGAACTACGAGCAGTACTTC.

The rearrangement links TRBV7-2 to TRBJ1-5, with a weak D call TRBD1 (6 bases). This CDR3 is 15 amino acids long. Trimming cost V 1 base and J 4 bases, with 11 bases left between them. Germline loops: CDR1 SGHTA, CDR2 FQGNSA. Written as DNA, the CDR3 is TGTGCCAGCAGCTTAGGGGACACTCTTAATCAGCCCCAGCATTTT. The encoded protein is CASSLGDTLNQPQHF. The whole variable domain, remainder taken from reference TRBV7-2 and TRBJ1-5, is GAGVSQSPSNKVTEKGKDVELRCDPISGHTALYWYRQSLGQGLEFLIYFQGNSAPDKSGLPSDRFSAERTGGSVSTLTIQRTQQEDSAVYLCASSLGDTLNQPQHFGDGTRLSIL.

V and J are TRBV6-6 and TRBJ2-1; D gene unclear. The CDR3 has 13 amino acids. V was pared by 6 bases and J by 4 bases, with 10 bases between. Per the germline V gene, CDR1 is MNHNY and CDR2 is SVGAGI (reference sequence). CDR3 protein: CASSRDGYNEQFF. The CDR3, as DNA: TGTGCCAGCAGCCGCGACGGGTACAATGAGCAGTTCTTC.